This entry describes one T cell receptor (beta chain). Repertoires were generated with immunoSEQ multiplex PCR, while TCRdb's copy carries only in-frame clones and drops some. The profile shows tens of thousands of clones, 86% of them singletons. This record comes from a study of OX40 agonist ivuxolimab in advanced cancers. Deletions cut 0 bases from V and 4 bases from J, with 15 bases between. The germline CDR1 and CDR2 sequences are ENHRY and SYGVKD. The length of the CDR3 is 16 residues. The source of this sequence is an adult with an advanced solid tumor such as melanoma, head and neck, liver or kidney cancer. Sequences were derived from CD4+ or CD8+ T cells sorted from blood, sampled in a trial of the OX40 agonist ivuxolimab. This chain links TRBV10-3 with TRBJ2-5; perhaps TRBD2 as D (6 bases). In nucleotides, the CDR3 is TGTGCCATCAGTGAGTCCGGACTACCTGGGGGAGAGACCCAGTACTTC. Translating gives CAISESGLPGGETQYF.